One T cell receptor (beta chain) is described in this entry. What it recognizes is unknown. Use of 60 Vbeta and 13 Jbeta primers characterized the PCR. The protocol was immunoSEQ multiplex PCR, while the TCRdb copy is restricted to in-frame clones and leaves out a portion. The sample contains 130,000 to 150,000 clones, roughly 75% of which appear only once. These data belong to a study of cytomegalovirus exposure and HLA in healthy donors. Whole-study context: Within the Caucasian-associated ancestry cluster were under 85% of the approximately 400 genotyped donors. Study-level results: Cytomegalovirus-associated status was assigned to about 170 TCR beta chains.

CDR3 size: 14 residues. The ends lost 5 bases at V and 5 bases at J; junction bases unmatched: 7. CDR1 and CDR2 from the germline V gene are MNHEY and SVGAGI. The chain employs TRBV6-5 and TRBJ1-1, with 8 bases that match TRBD1. Sequencing used PBMCs. The sequence was collected from a female donor in good health and CMV-seronegative. CDR3 in amino acids: CASSDTGGWTEAFF. Written as DNA, the CDR3 is TGTGCCAGCAGTGACACAGGGGGATGGACTGAAGCTTTCTTT.